The entry that follows covers one T cell receptor (beta chain) sequence. In the original processing: By means of reference gene primer amplification, nucleated cell counts were estimated. Generated by immunoSEQ multiplex PCR, the TCRdb table keeps only in-frame clones and is missing some. D and trimming were read from the DNA, whereas the V and J calls and clone size are those reported in that table. The sample consists of 99,000 or so clones, 85% of them appearing once. Germline V gene data show CDR1 as LGHNT and CDR2 as FRNRAP. V was pared by 5 bases and J by 0 bases, with 11 bases between. The length of the CDR3 is 15 residues. This sample is drawn from a study of blood T cell repertoires in COVID-19. Whole-study context: There were acute and convalescent COVID-19 samples, and they came from the United States, Italy and Spain. PBMCs, B-cell-depleted T cells, or T cells provided the cDNA or gDNA that made up the material.

The sequence was obtained from a man aged 50-60 years with acute or convalescent COVID-19. The chain joins TRBV12-5 to TRBJ2-4; unclear D gene. Input material: peripheral blood. The CDR3 coding sequence is TGTGCTAGTGGTCAAGCCCTATTAGCCAAAAACATTCAGTACTTC. This translates into CASGQALLAKNIQYF.